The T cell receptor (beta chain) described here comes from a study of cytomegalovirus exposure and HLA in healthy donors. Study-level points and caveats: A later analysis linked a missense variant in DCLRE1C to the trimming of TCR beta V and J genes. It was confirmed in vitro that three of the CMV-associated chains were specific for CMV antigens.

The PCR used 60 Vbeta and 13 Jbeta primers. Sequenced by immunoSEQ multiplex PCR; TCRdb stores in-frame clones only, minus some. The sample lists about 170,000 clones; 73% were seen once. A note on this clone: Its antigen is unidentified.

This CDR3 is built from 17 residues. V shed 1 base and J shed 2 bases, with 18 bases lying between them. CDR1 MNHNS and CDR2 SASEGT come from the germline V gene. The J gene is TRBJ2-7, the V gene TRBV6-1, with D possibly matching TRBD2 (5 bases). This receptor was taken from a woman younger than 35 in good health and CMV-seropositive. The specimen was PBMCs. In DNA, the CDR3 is TGTGCCAGCAGTGAAGGAACGCTGACGGGGAATCCCTACGAGCAGTACTTC. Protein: CASSEGTLTGNPYEQYF.